One sample yielded the 26 T cell receptor beta chains listed below, sequenced in a study of cytomegalovirus exposure and HLA in healthy donors (dated by TCRdb to between 2016 and 2019). The receptor library was made with the immunoSEQ multiplex PCR assay. The multiplex PCR relied on a mix of 60 forward primers for TCR Vbeta segments and 13 reverse primers for TCR Jbeta segments. TCRdb mirrors the immuneACCESS table, restricted to in-frame sequences. Some clones are absent from its copies; in checked studies, under half trace to an unresolved V gene, and the reason for the others is unknown. The table for this sample lists 150,000 or so clones; around 78% of them were counted only once. Jointly, the top ten make up around 1% of the sample. Specimen: PBMCs. These receptors were obtained from a woman aged 40 to 50 in good health and CMV-seronegative.

This clone was picked up a small number of times. This chain connects TRBV19 to TRBJ2-3; TRBD2 aligns across 11 bases. The CDR3 totals 15 residues. Germline trimming cut 10 bases from V and 3 bases from J; bases unmatched to any gene: 9. Looked up from germline, CDR1 is LNHDA and CDR2 is SQIVND (reference sequence). The CDR3 nucleotides are TGTGCCACCGTAGCGGGAGGGCCCGTGACAGATACGCAGTATTTT. This encodes CATVAGGPVTDTQYF.

The V call is TRBV28, the J call TRBJ2-1, with D possibly TRBD2 on 5 matching bases. CDR3 length equals 12 residues. Germline lookup yields CDR1 MDHEN and CDR2 SYDVKM. V was clipped by 4 bases and J by 8 bases, with 9 bases between them. CDR3 amino acids: CASSSTSYEQFF. Here the CDR3 DNA reads TGTGCCAGCAGTTCCACTAGTTATGAGCAGTTCTTC.

The rearrangement joins TRBV27 to TRBJ2-1; D is possibly TRBD1 (5 bases). Germline V gives CDR1 MNHEY, CDR2 SMNVEV (reference sequence). V lost 8 bases and J 6 bases, leaving 23 bases between the germline ends. The CDR3 is 16 residues long. The CDR3 DNA follows: TGTGCCAGCCTATCCTTGGGGCCTTATGCAATCAATGAGCAGTTCTTC. As protein: CASLSLGPYAINEQFF.

This chain's CDR3 is CATSNRDRPYEQYF. CDR3 DNA: TGTGCCACCAGCAACCGGGACAGGCCCTACGAGCAGTACTTC. This chain uses TRBV15 with TRBJ2-7, with TRBD1 matching over 8 bases. J lost 2 bases, V lost 4 bases, and 4 bases had no gene match. CDR1 is LNHNV, CDR2 YYDKDF, per germline (reference sequence). The CDR3 has 14 amino acids.

V usage is TRBV28 and J usage is TRBJ2-1, with TRBD2 matching 7 bases. Germline loops: CDR1 MDHEN, CDR2 SYDVKM. CDR3 length: 15 amino acids. V lost 6 bases and J lost 5; bases outside the gene matches: 10. CDR3 amino acids: CASRSPSGMHNEQFF. CDR3 nucleotides: TGTGCCAGCAGGTCCCCCAGCGGGATGCACAATGAGCAGTTCTTC.

The rearrangement links TRBV11-3 to TRBJ2-7; 8 nucleotides agree with TRBD2. This CDR3 comprises 17 residues. Germline CDR1 and CDR2: SGHNT and YENEEA. J gave up 8 bases and V 1 base, and 16 bases lay outside the gene matches. The CDR3 sequence: CASSLARGKSGSIKQYF. In nucleotides, the CDR3 is TGTGCCAGCAGCTTAGCGCGGGGGAAGAGCGGGAGTATCAAGCAGTACTTC.

V and J are TRBV11-3 and TRBJ2-5; 10 bases agree with TRBD2. With V trimmed by 5 bases and J by 5 bases, 8 bases remained unmatched. CDR3 length: 15 amino acids. CDR1 SGHNT and CDR2 YENEEA come from the germline V gene. The DNA for the CDR3 is TGTGCCAGCAGCCCCGGGACTAGCGATGTGGAGACCCAGTACTTC. Translated: CASSPGTSDVETQYF.

This rearrangement joins TRBV6-5 to TRBJ2-1; 7 bases match TRBD2. The ends lost 8 bases at V and 7 bases at J; junction bases unmatched: 8. CDR3 length: 13 residues. The germline CDR1 and CDR2 sequences are MNHEY and SVGAGI. The chain's CDR3 is CASQRGGGNEQFF. The CDR3 region has the DNA TGTGCCAGCCAACGCGGCGGGGGTAATGAGCAGTTCTTC.

This clone came up a few times. The CDR3 loop reads CASTGDTQYF. The CDR3 DNA sequence: TGTGCCAGCACGGGAGATACGCAGTATTTT. The rearrangement uses TRBV27 and TRBJ2-3; unclear D gene. V shed 7 bases and J shed 5 bases, with 4 bases lying between them. The CDR3 sequence is 10 residues long. Germline V gene sequence: CDR1 MNHEY, CDR2 SMNVEV (reference sequence).

The J gene is TRBJ1-2, the V gene TRBV5-1; D is undetermined. The CDR3 contains 15 residues. Trimming left V 2 bases short and J 8 bases short, with 19 bases between. Germline V gene data show CDR1 as SGHRS and CDR2 as YFSETQ. CDR3 protein: CASSFLFEGSEGYTF. For the CDR3, the DNA is TGCGCCAGCAGCTTTTTATTTGAGGGATCTGAAGGCTACACCTTC.

V usage is TRBV19 and J usage is TRBJ2-6; D possibly corresponds to TRBD1 (7 bases). CDR1 is LNHDA, CDR2 SQIVND, per germline (reference sequence). The CDR3 covers 20 residues. The V and J ends lost 3 bases and 0 bases respectively, with 21 bases between them. The chain's CDR3 is CASSMASDRLGGSGANVLTF. Written as DNA, the CDR3 is TGTGCCAGTAGTATGGCCTCGGACAGGTTGGGAGGCTCTGGGGCCAACGTCCTGACTTTC.

The chain has TRBV6-1 and TRBJ1-5, with no clear D. CDR3 size: 14 residues. From germline, CDR1 is MNHNS and CDR2 SASEGT. V was clipped by 5 bases and J by 7 bases, with 15 bases between them. The chain's CDR3 is CASSPAAGFQPQHF. CDR3 bases: TGTGCCAGCAGTCCCGCGGCGGGATTCCAGCCCCAGCATTTT.

V is TRBV7-9 and J is TRBJ2-5; 7 positions match TRBD1. Germline V gives CDR1 SEHNR, CDR2 FQNEAQ (reference sequence). With 1 base clipped from V and 2 bases from J, the junction kept 10 bases outside the gene matches. The CDR3 is made up of 17 amino acids. The CDR3 DNA follows: TGTGCCAGCAGCTTAGTTGGGCAGGGGGTTTTACAAGAGACCCAGTACTTC. Translating gives CASSLVGQGVLQETQYF. The full variable domain, with the rest looked up from reference TRBV7-9 and TRBJ2-5, is DTGVSQNPRHKITKRGQNVTFRCDPISEHNRLYWYRQTLGQGPEFLTYFQNEAQLEKSRLLSDRFSAERPKGSFSTLEIQRTEQGDSAMYLCASSLVGQGVLQETQYFGPGTRLLVL.

The genes are TRBV15 and TRBJ1-4; 8 bases line up with TRBD1. Germline CDR1 reads LNHNV; CDR2 reads YYDKDF (reference sequence). V shed 0 bases, J shed 4 bases, and the junction held 7 bases outside the gene matches. This CDR3 has 17 amino acids. Here the CDR3 reads CATSRDIGQGYNEKLFF. The DNA for the CDR3 is TGTGCCACCAGCAGAGATATTGGACAGGGCTATAATGAAAAACTGTTTTTT.

The chain joins TRBV28 to TRBJ1-3; 7 bases are shared with TRBD1. The CDR3 contains 14 residues. The trim removed 7 bases at V and 0 bases at J, leaving 3 bases unmatched. Looked up from germline, CDR1 is MDHEN and CDR2 is SYDVKM. CDR3 amino acids: CASKYRGSGNTIYF. The CDR3 region has the DNA TGTGCCAGCAAATACAGGGGCTCTGGAAACACCATATATTTT.

The V gene is TRBV29-1, the J gene TRBJ2-3; D unresolved. With 8 bases removed from V and 0 bases from J, the gap between germline ends came to 12 bases. This CDR3 is built from 13 residues. Germline-derived CDR1 and CDR2 are SQVTM and ANQGSEA. The CDR3 is CSTLGPSTDTQYF. CDR3 nucleotides: TGCAGCACCCTCGGTCCTAGCACAGATACGCAGTATTTT.

The chain combines TRBV28 with TRBJ2-7, with unresolved D. Germline V gene data show CDR1 as MDHEN and CDR2 as SYDVKM. V was shortened by 1 base and J by 0 bases, with 10 bases between the two germline ends. This CDR3 spans 15 amino acids. The CDR3 protein is CASSLSPTASYEQYF. In nucleotides, the CDR3 is TGTGCCAGCAGTTTATCCCCCACAGCCTCCTACGAGCAGTACTTC.

The rearrangement joins TRBV12-5 to TRBJ2-7, with D maybe TRBD2 (6 bases). Germline V lookup: CDR1 LGHNT, CDR2 FRNRAP. This CDR3 has 12 amino acids. Between the trimmed V and J ends, which lost 5 bases and 5 bases, there was a span of 10 bases. CDR3 sequence: CASGSGFHEQYF. CDR3 nucleotide sequence: TGTGCTAGTGGTAGCGGGTTCCACGAGCAGTACTTC. The full variable domain, completed using reference TRBV12-5 and TRBJ2-7, is DARVTQTPRHKVTEMGQEVTMRCQPILGHNTVFWYRQTMMQGLELLAYFRNRAPLDDSGMPKDRFSAEMPDATLATLKIQPSEPRDSAVYFCASGSGFHEQYFGPGTRLTVT.

This chain links TRBV11-2 with TRBJ2-5; a possible D gene is TRBD1 (6 bases). Germline lookup yields CDR1 SGHAT and CDR2 FQNNGV. Trimming stripped 3 bases from V and 1 base from J, with 15 bases between. The CDR3 loop spans 16 amino acids. The CDR3 loop reads CASSFPTGGSQETQYF. The CDR3 DNA follows: TGTGCCAGCAGCTTTCCGACAGGTGGGTCCCAAGAGACCCAGTACTTC.

The J gene is TRBJ2-7, the V gene TRBV13; 9 bases fit TRBD2. This CDR3 is built from 16 residues. V lost 2 bases, J lost 1 base, and 6 bases stayed unmatched. Germline V gene lookup returns CDR1 PRHDT and CDR2 FYEKMQ (reference sequence). The CDR3 region is CASSLRLAGHSYEQYF. The CDR3 nucleotides read TGTGCCAGCAGCTTACGCCTAGCGGGACATTCCTACGAGCAGTACTTC.

This clone was picked up one time. The chain recombines TRBV6-6 with TRBJ2-3, with a tentative D call TRBD2 (5 bases). The CDR3 covers 14 residues. Trimming removed 2 bases at V and 3 bases at J, with 9 bases between. Germline V gives CDR1 MNHNY, CDR2 SVGAGI (reference sequence). The CDR3 region is CASSYVRGTDTQYF. CDR3 coding DNA: TGTGCCAGCAGTTACGTCCGGGGAACAGATACGCAGTATTTT.

The J gene is TRBJ2-1, the V gene TRBV4-1, with a tentative D call TRBD2 (6 bases). This CDR3 contains 15 residues. V was shortened by 1 base and J by 7 bases, with 14 bases between the two germline ends. From germline, CDR1 is MGHRA and CDR2 YSYEKL. The CDR3 sequence is CASSQGGTDYNEQFF. The CDR3 DNA is TGCGCCAGCAGCCAAGGTGGGACTGATTATAATGAGCAGTTCTTC.

The chain uses TRBV27 and TRBJ2-1; D not resolved. The germline V gene has CDR1 MNHEY and CDR2 SMNVEV (reference sequence). This CDR3 is 14 amino acids long. The V end was cut by 6 bases, the J end by 1 base, with 10 bases between. The CDR3 DNA reads as TGTGCCAGCAGGGTCCCCGGGTCCTACAATGAGCAGTTCTTC. It encodes CASRVPGSYNEQFF.

V usage is TRBV11-3 and J usage is TRBJ2-5, with 9 bases aligning to TRBD2. Germline values: CDR1 SGHNT, CDR2 YENEEA. The CDR3 covers 17 residues. V trimming: 2 bases; J trimming: 4 bases; junction bases outside the gene matches: 11. The CDR3 DNA reads TGTGCCAGCAGCTTACCTAGCGGGGCTCTGGGGGGAGAGACCCAGTACTTC. This encodes CASSLPSGALGGETQYF.

The V call is TRBV18, the J call TRBJ1-5, with unresolved D. The length of the CDR3 is 14 residues. V was pared by 4 bases and J by 7 bases, with 14 bases between. Germline CDR1 and CDR2: KGHSH and LQKENI. The CDR3 DNA reads TGTGCCAGCTCACGAGCCGGGTCCGAGCAGCCCCAGCATTTT. Protein product: CASSRAGSEQPQHF. Looking up the rest from reference TRBV18 and TRBJ1-5 gives the full variable domain: NAGVMQNPRHLVRRRGQEARLRCSPMKGHSHVYWYRQLPEEGLKFMVYLQKENIIDESGMPKERFSAEFPKEGPSILRIQQVVRGDSAAYFCASSRAGSEQPQHFGDGTRLSIL.

The genes are TRBV7-3 and TRBJ1-1, with 7 bases identical to TRBD1. Germline V gene lookup returns CDR1 SGHTA and CDR2 FQGTGA. CDR3 length: 13 amino acids. Trimming at V came to 5 bases and at J to 5 bases, leaving 5 bases not matched to a gene. The CDR3 sequence: CASSPRQGTEAFF. The CDR3 DNA follows: TGTGCCAGCAGCCCTCGACAGGGAACTGAAGCTTTCTTT.